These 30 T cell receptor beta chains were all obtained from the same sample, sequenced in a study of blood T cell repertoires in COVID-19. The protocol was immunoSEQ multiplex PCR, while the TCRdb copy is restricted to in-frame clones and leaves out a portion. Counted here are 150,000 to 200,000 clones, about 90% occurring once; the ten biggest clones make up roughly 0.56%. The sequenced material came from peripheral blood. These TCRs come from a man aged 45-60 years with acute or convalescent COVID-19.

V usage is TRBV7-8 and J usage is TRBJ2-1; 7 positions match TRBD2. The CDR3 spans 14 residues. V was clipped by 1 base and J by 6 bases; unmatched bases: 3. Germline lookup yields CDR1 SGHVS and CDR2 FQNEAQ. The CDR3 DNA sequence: TGTGCCAGCAGCTTAGGGACTAGGGTCAATGAGCAGTTCTTC. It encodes CASSLGTRVNEQFF.

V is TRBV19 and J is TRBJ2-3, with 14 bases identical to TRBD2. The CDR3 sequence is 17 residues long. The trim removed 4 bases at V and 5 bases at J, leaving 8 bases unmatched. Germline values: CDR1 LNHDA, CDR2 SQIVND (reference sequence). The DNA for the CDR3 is TGTGCCAGTAGTAAGGGGACTAGCGGGAGAGTAAGAGATACGCAGTATTTT. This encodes CASSKGTSGRVRDTQYF.

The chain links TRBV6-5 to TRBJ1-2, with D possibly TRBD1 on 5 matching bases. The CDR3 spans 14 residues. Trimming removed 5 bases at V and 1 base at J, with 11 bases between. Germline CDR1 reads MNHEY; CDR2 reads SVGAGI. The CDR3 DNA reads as TGTGCCAGCAGTCTTTCGACAGATAACTATGGCTACACCTTC. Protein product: CASSLSTDNYGYTF.

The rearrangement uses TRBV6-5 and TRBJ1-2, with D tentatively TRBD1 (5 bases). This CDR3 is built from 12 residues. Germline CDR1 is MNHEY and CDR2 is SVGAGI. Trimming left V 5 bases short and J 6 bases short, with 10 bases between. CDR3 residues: CASSTRVDGYTF. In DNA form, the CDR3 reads TGTGCCAGCAGTACCAGGGTAGATGGCTACACCTTC.

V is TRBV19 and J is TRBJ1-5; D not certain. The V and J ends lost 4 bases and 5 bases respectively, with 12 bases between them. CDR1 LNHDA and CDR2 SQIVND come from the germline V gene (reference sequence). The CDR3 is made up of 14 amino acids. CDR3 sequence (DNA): TGTGCCAGTAGTAGAACAGCTCAACATCAGCCCCAGCATTTT. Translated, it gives CASSRTAQHQPQHF.

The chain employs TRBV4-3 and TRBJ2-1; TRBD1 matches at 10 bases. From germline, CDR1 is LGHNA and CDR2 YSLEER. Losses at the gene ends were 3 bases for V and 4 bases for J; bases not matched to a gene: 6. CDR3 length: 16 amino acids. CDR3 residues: CASSHLDRGLYNEQFF. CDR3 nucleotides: TGCGCCAGCAGCCACCTCGACAGGGGGCTTTACAATGAGCAGTTCTTC.

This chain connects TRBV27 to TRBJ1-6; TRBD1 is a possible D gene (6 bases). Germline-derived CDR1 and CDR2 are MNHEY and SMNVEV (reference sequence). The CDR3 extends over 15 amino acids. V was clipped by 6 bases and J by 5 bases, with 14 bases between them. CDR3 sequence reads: CASRPRWTDNSPLHF. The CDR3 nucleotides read TGTGCCAGCAGGCCTCGCTGGACAGATAATTCACCCCTCCACTTT.

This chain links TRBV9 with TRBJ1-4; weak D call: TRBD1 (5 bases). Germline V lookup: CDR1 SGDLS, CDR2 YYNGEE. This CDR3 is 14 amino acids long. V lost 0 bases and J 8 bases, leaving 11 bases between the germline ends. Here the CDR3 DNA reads TGTGCCAGCAGCGTAGGGGACTACGGGGAAAAACTGTTTTTT. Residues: CASSVGDYGEKLFF.

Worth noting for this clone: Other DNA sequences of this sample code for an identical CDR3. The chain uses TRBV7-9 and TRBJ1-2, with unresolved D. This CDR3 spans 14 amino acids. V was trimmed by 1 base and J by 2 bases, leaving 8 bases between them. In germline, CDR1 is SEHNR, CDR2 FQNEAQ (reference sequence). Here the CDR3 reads CASSLDPGNYGYTF. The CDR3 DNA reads TGTGCCAGCAGCTTAGACCCCGGGAACTATGGCTACACCTTC.

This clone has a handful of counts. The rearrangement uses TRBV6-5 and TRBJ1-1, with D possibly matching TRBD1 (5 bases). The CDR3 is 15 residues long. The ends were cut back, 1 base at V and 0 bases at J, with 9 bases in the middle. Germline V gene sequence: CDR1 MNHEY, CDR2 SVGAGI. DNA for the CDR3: TGTGCCAGCAGTTACTTGGGGGGAATGAACACTGAAGCTTTCTTT. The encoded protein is CASSYLGGMNTEAFF.

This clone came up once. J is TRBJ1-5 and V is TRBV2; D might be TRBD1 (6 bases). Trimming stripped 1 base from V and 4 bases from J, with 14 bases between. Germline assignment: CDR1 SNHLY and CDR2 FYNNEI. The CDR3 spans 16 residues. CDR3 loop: CASSEGGPRSNQPQHF. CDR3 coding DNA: TGTGCCAGCAGTGAAGGGGGGCCGAGATCAAATCAGCCCCAGCATTTT. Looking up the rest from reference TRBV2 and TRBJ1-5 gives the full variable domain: EPEVTQTPSHQVTQMGQEVILRCVPISNHLYFYWYRQILGQKVEFLVSFYNNEISEKSEIFDDQFSVERPDGSNFTLKIRSTKLEDSAMYFCASSEGGPRSNQPQHFGDGTRLSIL.

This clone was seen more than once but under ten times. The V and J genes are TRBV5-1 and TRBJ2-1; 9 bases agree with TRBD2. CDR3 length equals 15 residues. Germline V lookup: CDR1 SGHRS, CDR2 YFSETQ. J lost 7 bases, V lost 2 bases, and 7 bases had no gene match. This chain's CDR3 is CASSFLAGGDNEQFF. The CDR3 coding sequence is TGCGCCAGCAGCTTTCTCGCGGGAGGGGATAATGAGCAGTTCTTC.

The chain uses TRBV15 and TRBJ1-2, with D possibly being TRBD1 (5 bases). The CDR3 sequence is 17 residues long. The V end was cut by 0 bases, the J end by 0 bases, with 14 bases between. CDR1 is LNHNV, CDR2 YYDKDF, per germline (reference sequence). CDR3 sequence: CATSRDTRQTSNYGYTF. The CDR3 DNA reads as TGTGCCACCAGCAGAGATACGCGACAGACCTCTAACTATGGCTACACCTTC.

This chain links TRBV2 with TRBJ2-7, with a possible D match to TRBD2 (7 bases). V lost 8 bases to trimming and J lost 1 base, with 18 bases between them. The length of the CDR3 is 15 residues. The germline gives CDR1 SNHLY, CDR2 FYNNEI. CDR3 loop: CASHRGGRGSYEQYF. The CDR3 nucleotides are TGTGCCAGCCATCGTGGAGGGAGGGGGTCCTACGAGCAGTACTTC. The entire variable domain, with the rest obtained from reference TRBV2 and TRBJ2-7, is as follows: EPEVTQTPSHQVTQMGQEVILRCVPISNHLYFYWYRQILGQKVEFLVSFYNNEISEKSEIFDDQFSVERPDGSNFTLKIRSTKLEDSAMYFCASHRGGRGSYEQYFGPGTRLTVT.

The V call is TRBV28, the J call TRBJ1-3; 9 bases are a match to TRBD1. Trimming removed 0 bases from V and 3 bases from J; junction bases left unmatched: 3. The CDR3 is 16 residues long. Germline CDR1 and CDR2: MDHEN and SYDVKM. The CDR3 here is CASSLWRDRVGNTIYF. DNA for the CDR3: TGTGCCAGCAGTTTATGGAGGGACAGGGTTGGAAACACCATATATTTT.

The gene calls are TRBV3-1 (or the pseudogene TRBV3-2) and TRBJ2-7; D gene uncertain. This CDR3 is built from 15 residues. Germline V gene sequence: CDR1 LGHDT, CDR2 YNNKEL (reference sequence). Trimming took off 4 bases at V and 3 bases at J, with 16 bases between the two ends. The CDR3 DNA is TGTGCCAGCAGCCCACGTCGCCTAGAACACTACGAGCAGTACTTC. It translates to CASSPRRLEHYEQYF.

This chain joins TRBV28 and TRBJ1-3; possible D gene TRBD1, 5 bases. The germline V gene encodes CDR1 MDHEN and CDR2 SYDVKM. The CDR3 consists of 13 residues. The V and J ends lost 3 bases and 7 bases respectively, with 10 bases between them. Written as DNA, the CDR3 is TGTGCCAGCAGTTTGAGCCAGGGCAACACCATATATTTT. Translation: CASSLSQGNTIYF. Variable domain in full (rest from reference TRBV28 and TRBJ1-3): DVKVTQSSRYLVKRTGEKVFLECVQDMDHENMFWYRQDPGLGLRLIYFSYDVKMKEKGDIPEGYSVSREKKERFSLILESASTNQTSMYLCASSLSQGNTIYFGEGSWLTVV.

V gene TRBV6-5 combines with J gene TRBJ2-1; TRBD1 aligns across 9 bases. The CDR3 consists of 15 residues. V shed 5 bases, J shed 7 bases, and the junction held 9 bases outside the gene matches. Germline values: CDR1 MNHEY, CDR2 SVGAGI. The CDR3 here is CASSLIQGAANEQFF. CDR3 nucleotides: TGTGCCAGCAGTCTGATACAGGGGGCGGCGAATGAGCAGTTCTTC.

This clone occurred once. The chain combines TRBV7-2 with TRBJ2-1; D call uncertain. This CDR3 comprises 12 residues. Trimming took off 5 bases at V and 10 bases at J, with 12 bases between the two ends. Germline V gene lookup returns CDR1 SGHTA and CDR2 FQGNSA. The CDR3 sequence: CASSQLGPEQFF. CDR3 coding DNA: TGTGCCAGCAGCCAATTGGGCCCCGAGCAGTTCTTC.

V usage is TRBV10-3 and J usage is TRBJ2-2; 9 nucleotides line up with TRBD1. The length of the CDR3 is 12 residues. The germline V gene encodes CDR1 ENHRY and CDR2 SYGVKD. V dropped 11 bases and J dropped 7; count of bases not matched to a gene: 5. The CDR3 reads CAARTGDGELFF. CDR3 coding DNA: TGTGCCGCACGGACAGGGGACGGGGAGCTGTTTTTT.

The CDR3 DNA reads as TGTGCCAGCAGTCGACAGTATAGCAATCAGCCCCAGCATTTT. It translates to CASSRQYSNQPQHF. The chain carries TRBV28 and TRBJ1-5; possibly TRBD1 for D (5 bases). V was pared by 5 bases and J by 0 bases, with 8 bases between. The CDR3 spans 14 residues. Germline loops: CDR1 MDHEN, CDR2 SYDVKM.

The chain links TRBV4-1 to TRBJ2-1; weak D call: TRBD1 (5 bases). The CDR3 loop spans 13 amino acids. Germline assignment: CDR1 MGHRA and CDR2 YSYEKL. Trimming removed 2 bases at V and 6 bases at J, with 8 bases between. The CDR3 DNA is TGCGCCAGCAGCCAATATCAGGGCAATGAGCAGTTCTTC. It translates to CASSQYQGNEQFF.

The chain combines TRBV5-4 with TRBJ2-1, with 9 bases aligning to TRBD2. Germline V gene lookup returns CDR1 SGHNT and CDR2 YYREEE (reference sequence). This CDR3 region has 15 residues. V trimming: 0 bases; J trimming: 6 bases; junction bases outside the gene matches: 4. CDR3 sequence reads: CASSLGREGLNEQFF. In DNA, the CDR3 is TGTGCCAGCAGCTTGGGGCGGGAGGGCCTCAATGAGCAGTTCTTC.

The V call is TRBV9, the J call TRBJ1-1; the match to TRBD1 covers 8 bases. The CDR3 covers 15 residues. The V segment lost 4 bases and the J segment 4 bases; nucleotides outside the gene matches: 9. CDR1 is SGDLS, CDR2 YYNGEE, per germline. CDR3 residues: CASSPSRGRSTEAFF. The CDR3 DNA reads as TGTGCCAGCAGCCCATCCAGGGGGCGAAGCACTGAAGCTTTCTTT.

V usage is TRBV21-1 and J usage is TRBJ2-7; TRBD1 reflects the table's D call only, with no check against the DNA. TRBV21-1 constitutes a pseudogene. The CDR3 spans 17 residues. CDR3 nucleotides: TGTGCCAGCAGCCCCCGCCAGGGGAGCGGTCCCACCCACGAGCAGTACTTC. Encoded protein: CASSPRQGSGPTHEQYF.

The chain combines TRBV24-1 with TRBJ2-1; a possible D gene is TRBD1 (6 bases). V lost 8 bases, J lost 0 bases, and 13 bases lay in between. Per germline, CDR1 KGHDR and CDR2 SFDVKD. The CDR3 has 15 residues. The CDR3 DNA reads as TGTGCCACCAAGACAGGAACGAGCTCCTACAATGAGCAGTTCTTC. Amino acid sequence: CATKTGTSSYNEQFF.

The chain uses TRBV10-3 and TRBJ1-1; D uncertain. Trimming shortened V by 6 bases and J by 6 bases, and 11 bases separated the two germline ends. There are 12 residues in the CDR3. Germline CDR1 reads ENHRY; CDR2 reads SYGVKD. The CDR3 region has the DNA TGTGCCATCAGGAAGGAGGGATCTGAAGCTTTCTTT. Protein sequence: CAIRKEGSEAFF.

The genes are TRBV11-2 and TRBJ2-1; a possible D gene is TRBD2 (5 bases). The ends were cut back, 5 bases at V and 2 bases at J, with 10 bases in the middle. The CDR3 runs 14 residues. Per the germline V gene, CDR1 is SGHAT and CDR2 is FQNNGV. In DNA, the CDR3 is TGTGCCAGCAGCCCTGGGAGTACCTACAATGAGCAGTTCTTC. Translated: CASSPGSTYNEQFF.

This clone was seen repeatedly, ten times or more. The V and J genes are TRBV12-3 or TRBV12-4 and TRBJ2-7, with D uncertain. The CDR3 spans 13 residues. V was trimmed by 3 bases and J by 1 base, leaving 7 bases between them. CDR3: CASSFGSSYEQYF. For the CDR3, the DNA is TGTGCCAGCAGTTTTGGCAGTTCCTACGAGCAGTACTTC.

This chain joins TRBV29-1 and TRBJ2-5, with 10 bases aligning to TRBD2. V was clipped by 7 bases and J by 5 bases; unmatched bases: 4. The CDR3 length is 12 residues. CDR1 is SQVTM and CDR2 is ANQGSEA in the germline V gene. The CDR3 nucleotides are TGCAGCGCTGGACTAGCGGCTGAGACCCAGTACTTC. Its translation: CSAGLAAETQYF.